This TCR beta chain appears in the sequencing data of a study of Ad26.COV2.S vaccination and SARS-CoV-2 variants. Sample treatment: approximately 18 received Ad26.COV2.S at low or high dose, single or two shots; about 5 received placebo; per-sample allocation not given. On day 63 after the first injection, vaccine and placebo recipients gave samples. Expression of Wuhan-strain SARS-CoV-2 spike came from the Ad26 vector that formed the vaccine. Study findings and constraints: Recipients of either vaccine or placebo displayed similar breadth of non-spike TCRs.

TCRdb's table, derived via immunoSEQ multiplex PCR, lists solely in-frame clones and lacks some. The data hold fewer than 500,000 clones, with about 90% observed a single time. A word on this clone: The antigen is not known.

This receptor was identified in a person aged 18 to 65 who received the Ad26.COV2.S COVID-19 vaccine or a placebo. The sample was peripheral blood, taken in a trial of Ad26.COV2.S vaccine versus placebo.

CDR3 amino acids: CASSLQGSLQETQYF. DNA for the CDR3: TGTGCCAGCAGCTTACAGGGATCCCTCCAAGAGACCCAGTACTTC. The chain joins TRBV7-2 to TRBJ2-5; D perhaps matches TRBD1 (5 bases). The germline V gene has CDR1 SGHTA and CDR2 FQGNSA. CDR3 length equals 15 residues. V was pared by 2 bases and J by 1 base, with 11 bases between.